The clone carrying this TCR beta chain was picked up a small number of times. The entry originates in a study of identical twins. TCRdb called the 5' RACE reads again in MiXCR, with one record for every CDR3 protein. The data hold about 690,000 distinct CDR3 sequences, with over 5% observed a single time. Germline V lookup: CDR1 SGHAT, CDR2 FQNNGV. Trimming removed 2 bases from V and 7 bases from J; junction bases left unmatched: 5. The CDR3 consists of 14 residues. The V and J genes are TRBV11-2 and TRBJ2-3; 8 bases line up with TRBD1. Material: naive T cells sorted from blood. The sequence was obtained from a man in his late teens or twenties in good health. The CDR3 region is CASSLSQGAYTQYF. The CDR3 coding sequence is TGTGCCAGCAGCTTAAGTCAGGGGGCATATACGCAGTATTTT.